This T cell receptor beta chain was documented in a study of blood T cell repertoires in COVID-19. The length of the CDR3 is 13 residues. After removal of 5 bases from V and 5 bases from J, the junction contained 6 bases not matched to a gene. Germline CDR1 is SGHNT and CDR2 is YYREEE (reference sequence). Assay used: immunoSEQ multiplex PCR; TCRdb lists only in-frame clones, some missing. There are 90,000 to 130,000 clones in the sample; over 75% occur only once, and 16% lies in the top ten. This chain links TRBV5-4 with TRBJ2-7; TRBD2 aligns across 8 bases. This sequence was found in an elderly woman with active or convalescent COVID-19. The sample was peripheral blood. Here the CDR3 DNA reads TGTGCCAGCAGACCGGGGGGGATCAACGAGCAGTACTTC. This sequence encodes CASRPGGINEQYF. The full variable domain, in which reference TRBV5-4 and TRBJ2-7 provide the parts outside the CDR3, is ETGVTQSPTHLIKTRGQQVTLRCSSQSGHNTVSWYQQALGQGPQFIFQYYREEENGRGNFPPRFSGLQFPNYSSELNVNALELDDSALYLCASRPGGINEQYFGPGTRLTVT.